A single sample gave rise to the 22 T cell receptor beta chains below, sequenced in a study of early T cells in non-severe SARS-CoV-2 infection. TCRdb processed the 5' RACE reads anew with MiXCR; each CDR3 protein has one entry. The repertoire holds about 56,000 distinct CDR3 sequences, over 9.5% seen once, with 5.5% to 7% in the top ten. The specimen sequenced was whole blood. The receptors shown here come from an adult who was a healthcare worker with PCR-confirmed SARS-CoV-2 infection or an uninfected control (not recorded which).

This clonotype was observed at least ten times. V is TRBV18 and J is TRBJ2-6; D tentatively fits TRBD1 or TRBD2 (5 bases each). Trimming removed 5 bases from V and 6 bases from J, with 14 bases in between. The CDR3 sequence is 15 residues long. Germline values: CDR1 KGHSH, CDR2 LQKENI. The CDR3 sequence: CASSAMGVEANVLTF. The DNA for the CDR3 is TGTGCCAGCTCAGCTATGGGGGTGGAGGCCAACGTCCTGACTTTC. Complete variable domain (other parts from reference TRBV18 and TRBJ2-6): NAGVMQNPRHLVRRRGQEARLRCSPMKGHSHVYWYRQLPEEGLKFMVYLQKENIIDESGMPKERFSAEFPKEGPSILRIQQVVRGDSAAYFCASSAMGVEANVLTFGAGSRLTVL.

In this sample, this clonotype turned up many times. The chain joins TRBV7-6 to TRBJ2-1; the match to TRBD2 covers 7 bases. Germline values: CDR1 SGHVS, CDR2 FNYEAQ. The trim removed 1 base at V and 6 bases at J, leaving 6 bases unmatched. The CDR3 consists of 15 residues. CDR3 region: CASSLGGRVGNEQFF. The CDR3 nucleotides are TGTGCCAGCAGCTTAGGAGGGAGGGTAGGCAATGAGCAGTTCTTC.

This clonotype was counted ten times or more. This chain joins TRBV27 and TRBJ1-1, with unresolved D. The CDR3 sequence is 13 residues long. In germline, CDR1 is MNHEY, CDR2 SMNVEV (reference sequence). V was trimmed by 3 bases and J by 1 base, leaving 6 bases between them. The CDR3 loop reads CASSFAENTEAFF. CDR3 nucleotides: TGTGCCAGCAGTTTTGCAGAGAACACTGAAGCTTTCTTT.

V and J are TRBV10-2 and TRBJ2-3; no firm D call. Trimming pared 2 bases from V and 3 bases from J, leaving 9 bases between. Germline V gives CDR1 WSHSY, CDR2 SAAADI. The CDR3 is made up of 14 amino acids. The CDR3 region is CASSEGSKTDTQYF. Here the CDR3 DNA reads TGCGCCAGCAGTGAGGGGTCCAAGACAGATACGCAGTATTTT.

The chain recombines TRBV11-2 with TRBJ2-7; TRBD1 is a possible D gene (5 bases). V shed 3 bases and J shed 0 bases, with 9 bases lying between them. In germline, CDR1 is SGHAT, CDR2 FQNNGV. The length of the CDR3 is 14 residues. This CDR3 is CASSFPGPSYEQYF. Written as DNA, the CDR3 is TGTGCCAGCAGCTTCCCAGGGCCCTCCTACGAGCAGTACTTC. Looking up the rest from reference TRBV11-2 and TRBJ2-7 gives the full variable domain: EAGVAQSPRYKIIEKRQSVAFWCNPISGHATLYWYQQILGQGPKLLIQFQNNGVVDDSQLPKDRFSAERLKGVDSTLKIQPAKLEDSAVYLCASSFPGPSYEQYFGPGTRLTVT.

This clonotype was counted only a few times. The chain couples TRBV5-1 to TRBJ2-7, with 10 bases that match TRBD1. The CDR3 covers 15 residues. Germline V lookup: CDR1 SGHRS, CDR2 YFSETQ. V dropped 4 bases and J dropped 4; count of bases not matched to a gene: 8. The CDR3 DNA reads TGCGCCAGCAGCCTGGGACAGGGGACTTTTTACGAGCAGTACTTC. Protein sequence: CASSLGQGTFYEQYF. The complete variable domain, with remaining parts taken from reference TRBV5-1 and TRBJ2-7, reads KAGVTQTPRYLIKTRGQQVTLSCSPISGHRSVSWYQQTPGQGLQFLFEYFSETQRNKGNFPGRFSGRQFSNSRSEMNVSTLELGDSALYLCASSLGQGTFYEQYFGPGTRLTVT.

In its sample, this clonotype was seen a few times. The chain is built from TRBV25-1 and TRBJ1-5; the D gene is possibly TRBD1 (6 bases). In germline, CDR1 is MGHDK, CDR2 SYGVNS. V dropped 8 bases and J dropped 5 bases, with 10 bases sitting between them. The CDR3 has 12 residues. CDR3 bases: TGTGCCAGCTCACAGGGTTATCAGCCCCAGCATTTT. Protein product: CASSQGYQPQHF.

This clonotype was seen ten or more times. The chain joins TRBV15 to TRBJ1-3; possibly TRBD1 for D (5 bases). The CDR3 spans 16 residues. The V and J ends lost 3 bases and 0 bases respectively, with 12 bases between them. Per germline, CDR1 LNHNV and CDR2 YYDKDF (reference sequence). This chain's CDR3 is CATSRGGVPSGNTIYF. In nucleotides, the CDR3 is TGTGCCACCAGCAGGGGGGGAGTTCCCTCTGGAAACACCATATATTTT.

In this sample, this clonotype turned up a few times. The V and J genes are TRBV30 and TRBJ2-1; tentative D call: TRBD2 (5 bases). CDR3 length equals 13 residues. Trimming pared 3 bases from V and 8 bases from J, leaving 14 bases between. Germline-derived CDR1 and CDR2 are GTSNPN and SVGIG (reference sequence). The CDR3 spells CAWSPGFGDEQFF. CDR3 DNA sequence: TGTGCCTGGAGCCCCGGCTTCGGGGATGAGCAGTTCTTC. The whole variable domain, remainder taken from reference TRBV30 and TRBJ2-1, is SQTIHQWPATLVQPVGSPLSLECTVEGTSNPNLYWYRQAAGRGLQLLFYSVGIGQISSEVPQNLSASRPQDRQFILSSKKLLLSDSGFYLCAWSPGFGDEQFFGPGTRLTVL.

This chain links TRBV6-2 or TRBV6-3 with TRBJ2-2, with D possibly matching TRBD2 (6 bases). This CDR3 comprises 13 residues. CDR1 and CDR2 from the germline V gene are MNHEY and SVGEGT. V lost 6 bases to trimming and J lost 4 bases, with 9 bases between them. The DNA of the CDR3 is TGTGCCAGCAGGCAGGAGGGCACCGGGGAGCTGTTTTTT. Protein product: CASRQEGTGELFF.

This clonotype was seen a few times. The chain is built from TRBV12-3 or TRBV12-4 and TRBJ2-3, with 7 bases fitting TRBD2. The CDR3 consists of 12 residues. The V segment lost 6 bases and the J segment 9 bases; nucleotides outside the gene matches: 6. This chain's CDR3 is CASSSLAGTQYF. The CDR3 bases are TGTGCCAGCAGCTCTTTAGCGGGCACGCAGTATTTT.

Notes on this clonotype: This may come from a read error, since a much larger clone is one base off. The V and J genes are TRBV9 and TRBJ1-2; 8 nucleotides match TRBD1. Germline CDR1 SGDLS, CDR2 YYNGEE. The CDR3 totals 15 residues. CDR3 nucleotide sequence: TGTGCCAGCAGCCACGCGCAGGGGGCAAACTATGGCTTCACCTTC. Protein product: CASSHAQGANYGFTF.

Turning to this clonotype: A much larger clone sits a single nucleotide away, making a read error possible. J is TRBJ2-5 and V is TRBV29-1; 8 bases map to TRBD1. The germline V gene has CDR1 SQVTM and CDR2 ANQGSEA. Trimming removed 3 bases from V and 4 bases from J; junction bases left unmatched: 7. The CDR3 is 14 amino acids. DNA for the CDR3: TGCAGCGTTGAGTGGAGGGGACAGGCAGAGACCCAGTACTTC. Its translation: CSVEWRGQAETQYF.

This clonotype appeared many times. The J gene is TRBJ2-1, the V gene TRBV5-6; possible D gene TRBD1, 6 bases. The length of the CDR3 is 12 residues. V lost 5 bases and J lost 5, with 8 bases in between. The germline V gene has CDR1 SGHDT and CDR2 YYEEEE. The CDR3 DNA reads as TGTGCCAGCAGGAGGGACAACAATGAGCAGTTCTTC. Translated, it gives CASRRDNNEQFF. The full variable domain, completed using reference TRBV5-6 and TRBJ2-1, is DAGVTQSPTHLIKTRGQQVTLRCSPKSGHDTVSWYQQALGQGPQFIFQYYEEEERQRGNFPDRFSGHQFPNYSSELNVNALLLGDSALYLCASRRDNNEQFFGPGTRLTVL.

The V gene is TRBV6-6, the J gene TRBJ2-1, with D tentatively TRBD2 (5 bases). The germline gives CDR1 MNHNY, CDR2 SVGAGI (reference sequence). Trimming stripped 6 bases from V and 0 bases from J, with 21 bases between. CDR3 length equals 18 residues. In DNA form, the CDR3 reads TGTGCCAGCAGGGGAAGGGTAAGCGGTCCGAGCTCCTACAATGAGCAGTTCTTC. This codes for CASRGRVSGPSSYNEQFF.

Ten or more counts support this clonotype. V and J are TRBV3-1 and TRBJ2-1; 10 bases match TRBD2. CDR1 is LGHDT and CDR2 is YNNKEL in the germline V gene (reference sequence). CDR3 size: 15 residues. V dropped 2 bases and J dropped 9; count of bases not matched to a gene: 7. The CDR3 sequence: CASSQFSGRRGEQFF. The CDR3, as DNA: TGTGCCAGCAGCCAATTTAGCGGGAGGAGGGGTGAGCAGTTCTTC.

Points on this clonotype: A read error may produce the germline difference seen at one junction end. The V gene is TRBV20-1, the J gene TRBJ1-3; D remains ambiguous. The CDR3 is 13 amino acids. Per germline, CDR1 DFQATT and CDR2 SNEGSKA (reference sequence). CDR3 amino acids: CSATGISENTIYF. CDR3 DNA: TGCAGTGCTACGGGAATCTCTGAAAACACCATATATTTT.

The chain carries TRBV4-3 and TRBJ2-1; TRBD2 aligns across 11 bases. Germline values: CDR1 LGHNA, CDR2 YSLEER. Trimming took 1 base from V and 10 from J; bases not matched to a gene: 12. CDR3 length: 17 amino acids. The CDR3, as DNA: TGCGCCAGCAGCCAAGTCGGGGGTGTAGCGGGAGGGAACGAGCAGTTCTTC. Its translation is CASSQVGGVAGGNEQFF.

The V call is TRBV7-9, the J call TRBJ2-2; D ambiguous. Germline V gene lookup returns CDR1 SEHNR and CDR2 FQNEAQ (reference sequence). The CDR3 runs 11 residues. V shed 5 bases and J shed 6 bases, with 4 bases lying between them. Here the CDR3 reads CASSPSGELFF. The CDR3 nucleotides are TGTGCCAGCAGCCCCTCCGGGGAGCTGTTTTTT.

This clonotype occurred many times. This chain joins TRBV19 and TRBJ1-5; tentatively, D is TRBD1 (5 bases). With 0 bases removed from V and 4 bases from J, the gap between germline ends came to 7 bases. This CDR3 contains 14 residues. Germline CDR1 reads LNHDA; CDR2 reads SQIVND (reference sequence). CDR3 region: CASSIDRVNQPQHF. In DNA, the CDR3 is TGTGCCAGTAGTATAGACAGGGTTAATCAGCCCCAGCATTTT.

This clonotype was seen at least ten times. The V gene is TRBV7-2, the J gene TRBJ2-5, with 7 nucleotides matching TRBD2. Germline loops: CDR1 SGHTA, CDR2 FQGNSA. V trimming: 1 base; J trimming: 1 base; junction bases outside the gene matches: 9. This CDR3 is 17 amino acids long. The CDR3 protein is CASSLVSRTSVQETQYF. CDR3 coding DNA: TGTGCCAGCAGCTTAGTGTCGAGAACTAGCGTCCAAGAGACCCAGTACTTC.

This clonotype was seen more than once but under ten times. The chain joins TRBV5-5 to TRBJ1-2; no reliable D call. The V gene's germline CDR1 is SGHKS and CDR2 YYEKEE (reference sequence). The V and J ends lost 3 bases and 2 bases respectively, with 5 bases between them. The CDR3 covers 12 residues. Here the CDR3 DNA reads TGTGCCAGCAGCTACACCAACTATGGCTACACCTTC. Encoded protein: CASSYTNYGYTF.